This T cell receptor (beta chain) was found in a study of blood T cells in healthy people across ages. Broader study findings: In older individuals, TCR beta diversity per million T cells was lower, falling roughly linearly with age.

The use of a sample-barcoded 5' primer and a J-beta primer mix characterized a second PCR of 7 to 11 cycles. TCRdb analysed the 5' RACE reads with MiXCR anew, one entry per CDR3 protein. This sample has 1,500,000 or so distinct CDR3 sequences, with around 40% found just once. Donation came from healthy Caucasian individuals in Russia who were aged 6 to 90. The V gene end was trimmed by 4 bases and the J gene end by 2 bases; junction bases not matched to a gene: 7. CDR1 is DFQATT and CDR2 is SNEGSKA in the germline V gene (reference sequence). This CDR3 spans 14 amino acids. With respect to this clonotype: The antigen is not known.

The genes are TRBV20-1 and TRBJ1-2; 7 positions agree with TRBD1. Sequencing was done on a sample of blood. The sequence derives from a woman younger than 30 in good health. In DNA form, the CDR3 reads TGCAGTGCTACGACAGGGAGGGGAAACTATGGCTACACCTTC. It yields the protein CSATTGRGNYGYTF.